Listed below are T cell receptor beta chains from one sample, sequenced in a study of blood T cell repertoires in COVID-19. Using immunoSEQ multiplex PCR, the repertoire was profiled, and TCRdb retains in-frame clones only, with some absent. The table shows about 210,000 clones, with around 82% occurring only once. Sequences were obtained from peripheral blood. The receptors were gathered from a woman aged 40 to 50 with acute or convalescent COVID-19. CDR3s include the opening cysteine and the closing phenylalanine or tryptophan. Each record gives: J gene, clone size, V gene, D gene, CDR3 DNA, CDR3 protein. A D gene is named only where the DNA matches it firmly. Clone size is stated in some rows and not others, as once, few, many or a class when expanded.

j_call: TRBJ2-7
clone_size: NA
v_call: TRBV5-1
d_call: NA
cdr3_nt: TGCGCCAGCAGCTTGGCCGGCGAGCAGTACTTC
cdr3_aa: CASSLAGEQYF

j_call: TRBJ2-1
clone_size: NA
v_call: TRBV10-1
d_call: NA
cdr3_nt: TGCGCCAGCAGCCTGGCAGGACTCGGCAATGAGCAGTTCTTC
cdr3_aa: CASSLAGLGNEQFF

j_call: TRBJ1-1
clone_size: NA
v_call: TRBV6-5
d_call: NA
cdr3_nt: TGTGCCAGCAGCAGCAGACAGAACACTGAAGCTTTCTTT
cdr3_aa: CASSSRQNTEAFF

j_call: TRBJ1-2
clone_size: NA
v_call: TRBV13
d_call: TRBD1
cdr3_nt: TGTGCCAGCAGCCCCCGGGACAGGGTCGGGGGCTACACCTTC
cdr3_aa: CASSPRDRVGGYTF

j_call: TRBJ2-1
clone_size: NA
v_call: TRBV25-1
d_call: TRBD2
cdr3_nt: TGTGCCAGCAGTGAAGTAGCGGGAGGGCCCATTGAGCAGTTCTTC
cdr3_aa: CASSEVAGGPIEQFF

j_call: TRBJ1-1
clone_size: few
v_call: TRBV28
d_call: NA
cdr3_nt: TGTGCCAGCACCACTCCCGGGAGGATGAACACTGAAGCTTTCTTT
cdr3_aa: CASTTPGRMNTEAFF

j_call: TRBJ1-3
clone_size: NA
v_call: TRBV9
d_call: NA
cdr3_nt: TGTGCCAGCAGCGGGGGCTGGGGCTCTGGAAACACCATATATTTT
cdr3_aa: CASSGGWGSGNTIYF

j_call: TRBJ1-4
clone_size: NA
v_call: TRBV29-1
d_call: TRBD1
cdr3_nt: TGCAGCGTTGATACAGGGGGCAGAGTTGAAAAACTGTTTTTT
cdr3_aa: CSVDTGGRVEKLFF

j_call: TRBJ2-3
clone_size: NA
v_call: TRBV19
d_call: TRBD1
cdr3_nt: TGTGCCAGTAGTATCCAGGACAGGGTCGCAGATACGCAGTATTTT
cdr3_aa: CASSIQDRVADTQYF

j_call: TRBJ2-7
clone_size: NA
v_call: TRBV19
d_call: TRBD1
cdr3_nt: TGTGCCAGTAAGGGACAGGGTTTCGACTACGAGCAGTACTTC
cdr3_aa: CASKGQGFDYEQYF

j_call: TRBJ2-7
clone_size: NA
v_call: TRBV30
d_call: NA
cdr3_nt: TGTGCCTGGAGTGTACAGACCTACGAGCAGTACTTC
cdr3_aa: CAWSVQTYEQYF

j_call: TRBJ2-2
clone_size: NA
v_call: TRBV9
d_call: TRBD2
cdr3_nt: TGTGCCAGCAGCGTAGGCGGGAGGGGGGCCGGGGAGCTGTTTTTT
cdr3_aa: CASSVGGRGAGELFF

j_call: TRBJ1-2
clone_size: NA
v_call: TRBV7-9
d_call: TRBD1
cdr3_nt: TGTGCCAGCAGCTTAGTGTCAGGGGGCGGAAACTATGGCTACACCTTC
cdr3_aa: CASSLVSGGGNYGYTF

j_call: TRBJ2-7
clone_size: NA
v_call: TRBV27
d_call: TRBD2
cdr3_nt: TGTGCCAGCAGTCTCCGCGGGGGGGAGCAGTACTTC
cdr3_aa: CASSLRGGEQYF

j_call: TRBJ2-5
clone_size: NA
v_call: TRBV11-2
d_call: NA
cdr3_nt: TGTGCCAGCAGCTTGGGAGATGGGGTGTGGACCCAGTACTTC
cdr3_aa: CASSLGDGVWTQYF

j_call: TRBJ2-7
clone_size: NA
v_call: TRBV28
d_call: NA
cdr3_nt: TGTGCCAGCAGTTTCACAGCAGGACTACGAGACTCCTACGAGCAGTACTTC
cdr3_aa: CASSFTAGLRDSYEQYF

j_call: TRBJ1-5
clone_size: NA
v_call: TRBV9
d_call: NA
cdr3_nt: TGTGCCAGCAGCCCAGGGTACCGAGGCGATGAGCCCCAGCATTTT
cdr3_aa: CASSPGYRGDEPQHF

j_call: TRBJ2-3
clone_size: NA
v_call: TRBV11-3
d_call: NA
cdr3_nt: TGTGCCAGCAGCTTAGGTGCCAGTCGAGATACGCAGTATTTT
cdr3_aa: CASSLGASRDTQYF

j_call: TRBJ1-2
clone_size: once
v_call: TRBV14
d_call: NA
cdr3_nt: TGTGCCAGCAGCCAAGGACAGAATGAATACTATGGCTACACCTTC
cdr3_aa: CASSQGQNEYYGYTF

j_call: TRBJ1-3
clone_size: NA
v_call: TRBV12-3/TRBV12-4
d_call: NA
cdr3_nt: TGTGCCAGCAGTTGGGGCAGGGCCACATATTTT
cdr3_aa: CASSWGRATYF

j_call: TRBJ2-4
clone_size: NA
v_call: TRBV10-1
d_call: NA
cdr3_nt: TGCGCCAGCAGCTCGGGTCCCGAGGACATTCAGTACTTC
cdr3_aa: CASSSGPEDIQYF

j_call: TRBJ1-5
clone_size: NA
v_call: TRBV19
d_call: NA
cdr3_nt: TGTGCCAGTAGCCCCTGGACAGAAGCCAATCAGCCCCAGCATTTT
cdr3_aa: CASSPWTEANQPQHF

j_call: TRBJ2-5
clone_size: few
v_call: TRBV25-1
d_call: NA
cdr3_nt: TGTGCCAGCAGTGAAGGAGGAGAGACCCAGTACTTC
cdr3_aa: CASSEGGETQYF